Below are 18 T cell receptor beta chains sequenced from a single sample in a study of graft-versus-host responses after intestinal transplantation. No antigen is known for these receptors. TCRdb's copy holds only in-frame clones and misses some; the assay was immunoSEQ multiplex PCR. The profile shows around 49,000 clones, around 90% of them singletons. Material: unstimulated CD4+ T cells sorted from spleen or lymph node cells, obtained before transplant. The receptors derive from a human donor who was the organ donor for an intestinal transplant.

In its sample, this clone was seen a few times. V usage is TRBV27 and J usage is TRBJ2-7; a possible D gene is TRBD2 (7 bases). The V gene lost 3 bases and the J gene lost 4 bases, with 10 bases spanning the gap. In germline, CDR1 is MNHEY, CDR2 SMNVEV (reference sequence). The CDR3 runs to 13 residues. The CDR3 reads CASSLGGGYEQYF. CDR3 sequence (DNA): TGTGCCAGCAGTTTGGGAGGGGGGTACGAGCAGTACTTC.

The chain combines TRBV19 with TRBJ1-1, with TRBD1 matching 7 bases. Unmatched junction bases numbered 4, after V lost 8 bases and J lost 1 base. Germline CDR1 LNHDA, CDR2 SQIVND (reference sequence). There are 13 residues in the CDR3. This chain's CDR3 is CASPNRGNTEAFF. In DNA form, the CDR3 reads TGTGCCAGTCCGAACAGGGGGAACACTGAAGCTTTCTTT.

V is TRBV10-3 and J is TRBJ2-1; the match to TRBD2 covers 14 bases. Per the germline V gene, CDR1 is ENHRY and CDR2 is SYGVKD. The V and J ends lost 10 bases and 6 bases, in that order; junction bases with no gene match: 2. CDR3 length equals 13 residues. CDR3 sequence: CATGTSGSNEQFF. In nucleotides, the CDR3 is TGTGCCACCGGGACTAGCGGGAGCAATGAGCAGTTCTTC.

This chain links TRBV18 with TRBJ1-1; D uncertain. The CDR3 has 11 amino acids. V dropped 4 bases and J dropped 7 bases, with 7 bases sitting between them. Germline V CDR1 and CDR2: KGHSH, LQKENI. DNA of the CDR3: TGTGCCAGCTCACTAGGGAGTGAAGCTTTCTTT. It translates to CASSLGSEAFF.

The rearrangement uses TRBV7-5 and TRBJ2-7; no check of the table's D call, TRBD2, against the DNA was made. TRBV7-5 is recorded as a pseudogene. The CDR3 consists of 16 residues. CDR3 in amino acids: CARSHSADGLVYEQYF. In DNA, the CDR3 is TGTGCCAGAAGCCATTCAGCGGATGGACTGGTCTACGAGCAGTACTTC.

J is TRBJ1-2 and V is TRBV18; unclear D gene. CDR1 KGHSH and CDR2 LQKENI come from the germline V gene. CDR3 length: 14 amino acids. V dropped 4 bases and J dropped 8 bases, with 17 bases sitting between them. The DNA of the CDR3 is TGTGCCAGCTCACACCTAGCCGGCGAGGTGGGCTACACCTTC. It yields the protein CASSHLAGEVGYTF.

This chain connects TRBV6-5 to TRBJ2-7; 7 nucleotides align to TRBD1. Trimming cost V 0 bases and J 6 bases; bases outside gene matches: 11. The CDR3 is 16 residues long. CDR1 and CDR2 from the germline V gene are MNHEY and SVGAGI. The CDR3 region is CASSYSKGGDRVEQYF. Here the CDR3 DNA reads TGTGCCAGCAGTTACTCGAAAGGGGGCGACAGGGTCGAGCAGTACTTC.

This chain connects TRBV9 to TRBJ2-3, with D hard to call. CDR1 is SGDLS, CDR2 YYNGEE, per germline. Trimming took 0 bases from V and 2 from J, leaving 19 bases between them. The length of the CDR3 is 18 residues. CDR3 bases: TGTGCCAGCAGCGTAGATGCAGCACTATCAAGAATCACAGATACGCAGTATTTT. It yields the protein CASSVDAALSRITDTQYF.

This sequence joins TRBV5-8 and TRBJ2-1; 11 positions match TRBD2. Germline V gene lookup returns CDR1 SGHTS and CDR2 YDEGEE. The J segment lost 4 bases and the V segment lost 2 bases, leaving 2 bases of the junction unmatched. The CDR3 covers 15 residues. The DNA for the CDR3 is TGTGCCAGCAGCTTCATAGCGGGAGGGTACAATGAGCAGTTCTTC. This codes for CASSFIAGGYNEQFF.

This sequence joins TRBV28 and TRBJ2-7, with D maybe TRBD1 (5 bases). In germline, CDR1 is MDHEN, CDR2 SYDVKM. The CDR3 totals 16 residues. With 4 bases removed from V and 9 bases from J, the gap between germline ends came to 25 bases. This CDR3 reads CASSSVSTDMSERQYF. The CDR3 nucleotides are TGTGCCAGCAGTTCGGTGTCGACAGACATGTCGGAGAGGCAGTACTTC.

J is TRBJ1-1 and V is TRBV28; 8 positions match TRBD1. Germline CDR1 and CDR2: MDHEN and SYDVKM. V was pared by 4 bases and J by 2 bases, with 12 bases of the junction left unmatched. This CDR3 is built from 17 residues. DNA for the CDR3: TGTGCCAGCAGTTCCCTCTCAAAGGGACAGGCCAACACTGAAGCTTTCTTT. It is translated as CASSSLSKGQANTEAFF.

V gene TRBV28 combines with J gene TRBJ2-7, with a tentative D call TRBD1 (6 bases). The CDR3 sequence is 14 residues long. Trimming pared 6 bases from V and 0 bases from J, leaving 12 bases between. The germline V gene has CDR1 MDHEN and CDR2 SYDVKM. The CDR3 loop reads CASSSGTPSYEQYF. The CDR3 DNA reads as TGTGCCAGCAGCTCCGGGACACCCTCCTACGAGCAGTACTTC.

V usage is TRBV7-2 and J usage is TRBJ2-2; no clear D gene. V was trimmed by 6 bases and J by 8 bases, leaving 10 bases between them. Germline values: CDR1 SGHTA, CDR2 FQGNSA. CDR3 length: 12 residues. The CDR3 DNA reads TGTGCCAGCAGTCGTTTGGCTGGGGAGCTGTTTTTT. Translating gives CASSRLAGELFF.

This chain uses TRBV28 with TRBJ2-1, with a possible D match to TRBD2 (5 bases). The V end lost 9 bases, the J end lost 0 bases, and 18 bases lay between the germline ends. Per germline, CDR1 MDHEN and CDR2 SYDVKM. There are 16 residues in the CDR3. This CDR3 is CASLRSGVPSYNEQFF. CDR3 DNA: TGTGCCAGTCTTCGCTCCGGGGTCCCCTCCTACAATGAGCAGTTCTTC. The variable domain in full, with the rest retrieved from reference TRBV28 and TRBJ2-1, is DVKVTQSSRYLVKRTGEKVFLECVQDMDHENMFWYRQDPGLGLRLIYFSYDVKMKEKGDIPEGYSVSREKKERFSLILESASTNQTSMYLCASLRSGVPSYNEQFFGPGTRLTVL.

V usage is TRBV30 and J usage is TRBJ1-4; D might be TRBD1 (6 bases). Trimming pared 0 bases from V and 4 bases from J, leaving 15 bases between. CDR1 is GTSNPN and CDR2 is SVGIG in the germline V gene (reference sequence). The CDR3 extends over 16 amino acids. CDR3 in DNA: TGTGCCTGGAGTGTACTAGGGGGGGCGGTTAATGAAAAACTGTTTTTT. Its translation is CAWSVLGGAVNEKLFF.

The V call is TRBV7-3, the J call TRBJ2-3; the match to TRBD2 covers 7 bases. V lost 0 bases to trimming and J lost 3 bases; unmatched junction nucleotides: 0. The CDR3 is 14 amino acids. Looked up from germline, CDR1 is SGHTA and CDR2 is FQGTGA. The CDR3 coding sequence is TGTGCCAGCAGCTTAACTAGCGGGACAGATACGCAGTATTTT. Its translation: CASSLTSGTDTQYF.

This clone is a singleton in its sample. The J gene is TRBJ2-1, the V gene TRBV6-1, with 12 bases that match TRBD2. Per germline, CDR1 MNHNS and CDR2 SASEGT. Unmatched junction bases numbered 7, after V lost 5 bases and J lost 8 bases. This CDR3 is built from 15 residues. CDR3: CASSLASGRAHEQFF. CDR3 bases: TGTGCCAGCAGTTTAGCTAGCGGGAGGGCCCATGAGCAGTTCTTC.

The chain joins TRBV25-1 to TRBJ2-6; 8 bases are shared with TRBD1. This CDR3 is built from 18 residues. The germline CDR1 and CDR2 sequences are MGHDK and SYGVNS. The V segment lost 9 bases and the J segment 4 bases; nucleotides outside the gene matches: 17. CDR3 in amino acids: CARRDPGQAIWGANVLTF. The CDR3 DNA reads TGTGCCAGGAGGGATCCGGGACAGGCGATTTGGGGGGCCAACGTCCTGACTTTC.